Reported below is one TCR beta chain. Its antigen is unknown. This sample was included in a study of T cell responses to AZD1222 COVID-19 vaccine. Points from the study as a whole: In a largely white British group with more females than males, clonal diversity was possibly underestimated. Nearly half of spike-specific TCRs reportedly target variant regions that are unmutated in the B.1.351 and B.1.1.7 variants. Baseline seropositivity occurred in only 5 or 6 AZD1222 recipients. Vaccination with two AZD1222 doses was followed by a rise in Spike-specific TCR breadth and depth.

Method: immunoSEQ multiplex PCR; TCRdb's copy keeps in-frame clones and lacks some. The table lists 90,000 to 120,000 clones, 90% to 95% of them singletons. The CDR3 loop spans 14 amino acids. With 1 base removed from V and 0 bases from J, the gap between germline ends came to 7 bases. CDR1 and CDR2 from the germline V gene are GTSNPN and SVGIG (reference sequence). Specimen: peripheral blood, collected 28 days after the second AZD1222 dose. This chain links TRBV30 with TRBJ2-1; D is perhaps TRBD2 (5 bases). The receptor was isolated from an adult who received the AZD1222 COVID-19 vaccine. Here the CDR3 reads CAWSAGNSYNEQFF. Here the CDR3 DNA reads TGTGCCTGGAGTGCGGGGAACTCCTACAATGAGCAGTTCTTC.